This T cell receptor beta chain was found in a study of cytomegalovirus exposure and HLA in healthy donors. Overall study context: HLA-typed donors contributed around 88 million unique TCRs, which were held in an early data release.

Study-wide points: Later analysis identified a missense DCLRE1C variant that was linked to TCR beta V- and J-gene trimming. In a later analysis, compared with equally common non-associated chains, HLA-associated beta chains were more expanded. For most TCR beta V segments, an earlier analysis put the productive rate at about 87% or about 30% of the time.

This PCR relied on a set of 60 Vbeta primers and 13 Jbeta primers. Only in-frame clones appear in the TCRdb table, and some are missing; sequencing was by immunoSEQ multiplex PCR. The table lists 100,000 to 150,000 clones, roughly a sixth of them singletons. CDR1 is SGHTA and CDR2 is FQGNSA in the germline V gene. The V and J ends lost 2 bases and 2 bases respectively, with 10 bases between them. The CDR3 has 14 amino acids. The table lists this clone with a few counts. The antigen remains undetermined. Specimen: PBMCs. The chain recombines TRBV7-2 with TRBJ2-7; no definite D call. The receptor was isolated from a female donor in good health and CMV-seropositive. The CDR3 DNA sequence: TGTGCCAGCAGCTTACCGGGTATACCCTACGAGCAGTACTTC. Residues: CASSLPGIPYEQYF.